This entry lists 14 T cell receptor beta chains sequenced from one sample in a study of OX40 agonist ivuxolimab in advanced cancers. This table comes from immunoSEQ multiplex PCR, and its TCRdb copy is limited to in-frame clones, with some not included. The table includes 80,000 to 95,000 clones, 70% to 90% detected once. The sequencing used CD4+ or CD8+ T cells sorted from blood, collected in a trial of the OX40 agonist ivuxolimab. The receptors here all came from an adult with an advanced solid tumor such as melanoma, head and neck, liver or kidney cancer.

The chain is built from TRBV2 and TRBJ1-2; D is ambiguous. Germline V gene lookup returns CDR1 SNHLY and CDR2 FYNNEI. Trimming took 3 bases from V and 0 from J, leaving 11 bases between them. This CDR3 has 15 amino acids. CDR3 residues: CASSEGYASNYGYTF. DNA of the CDR3: TGTGCCAGCAGTGAGGGATACGCCTCTAACTATGGCTACACCTTC.

CDR3 loop: CASSLYRTQMNTEAFF. CDR3 DNA sequence: TGTGCCAGCAGTTTATACAGGACACAAATGAACACTGAAGCTTTCTTT. This sequence joins TRBV27 and TRBJ1-1; a weak D match, TRBD1 (5 bases). Germline-derived CDR1 and CDR2 are MNHEY and SMNVEV (reference sequence). Trimming took 1 base from V and 0 from J, leaving 12 bases between them. The CDR3 is 16 amino acids.

Only one count was recorded for this clone. The gene calls are TRBV7-9 and TRBJ2-7; D perhaps matches TRBD1 (5 bases). Germline CDR1 is SEHNR and CDR2 is FQNEAQ (reference sequence). CDR3 length: 14 amino acids. V was cut by 3 bases and J by 0 bases, with 9 bases left in between. The CDR3 nucleotides are TGTGCCAGCAGCTTCGGACACGGCTCCTACGAGCAGTACTTC. Translated, it gives CASSFGHGSYEQYF. Drawing the rest from reference TRBV7-9 and TRBJ2-7, the complete variable domain is DTGVSQNPRHKITKRGQNVTFRCDPISEHNRLYWYRQTLGQGPEFLTYFQNEAQLEKSRLLSDRFSAERPKGSFSTLEIQRTEQGDSAMYLCASSFGHGSYEQYFGPGTRLTVT.

V is TRBV5-1 and J is TRBJ1-1; D unresolved. V was cut by 2 bases and J by 3 bases, with 14 bases left in between. Germline assignment: CDR1 SGHRS and CDR2 YFSETQ. This CDR3 contains 15 residues. CDR3 DNA sequence: TGCGCCAGCAGCTTTAAGGACGGTTGGGACACTGAAGCTTTCTTT. This sequence encodes CASSFKDGWDTEAFF. The complete variable domain, with remaining parts taken from reference TRBV5-1 and TRBJ1-1, reads KAGVTQTPRYLIKTRGQQVTLSCSPISGHRSVSWYQQTPGQGLQFLFEYFSETQRNKGNFPGRFSGRQFSNSRSEMNVSTLELGDSALYLCASSFKDGWDTEAFFGQGTRLTVV.

This sequence joins TRBV10-2 and TRBJ2-7, with unresolved D. This CDR3 spans 13 amino acids. Germline loops: CDR1 WSHSY, CDR2 SAAADI. Trimming pared 4 bases from V and 0 bases from J, leaving 7 bases between. As DNA, the CDR3 is TGCGCCAGCAGTGTCAGCGCCTCCTACGAGCAGTACTTC. Translating gives CASSVSASYEQYF.

The rearrangement links TRBV5-1 to TRBJ2-4; 7 positions agree with TRBD1. The CDR3 covers 16 residues. The J segment lost 2 bases and the V segment lost 4 bases, leaving 9 bases of the junction unmatched. The germline gives CDR1 SGHRS, CDR2 YFSETQ. The CDR3 nucleotides read TGCGCCAGCAGCCCCGTAGGACAGGTCACCAAAAACATTCAGTACTTC. Its protein product is CASSPVGQVTKNIQYF.

This chain links TRBV28 with TRBJ2-2; no reliable D call. This CDR3 spans 13 amino acids. Germline CDR1 is MDHEN and CDR2 is SYDVKM. The V gene lost 6 bases and the J gene lost 0 bases, with 5 bases spanning the gap. CDR3 sequence reads: CASRYTNTGELFF. The CDR3 DNA is TGTGCCAGCAGGTACACGAACACCGGGGAGCTGTTTTTT.

The V call is TRBV5-5, the J call TRBJ1-2; D gene ambiguous. V was shortened by 4 bases and J by 4 bases, with 14 bases between the two germline ends. The CDR3 is made up of 14 amino acids. The germline V gene has CDR1 SGHKS and CDR2 YYEKEE (reference sequence). This CDR3 reads CASSRGPRSYGYTF. The CDR3 bases are TGTGCCAGCAGCCGTGGACCGAGGAGCTATGGCTACACCTTC.

The V gene is TRBV9, the J gene TRBJ2-3; no clear D gene. Germline V CDR1 and CDR2: SGDLS, YYNGEE. V was pared by 0 bases and J by 0 bases, with 8 bases between. The CDR3 is made up of 15 amino acids. The CDR3 bases are TGTGCCAGCAGCGTAGGGAGCACCAGCACAGATACGCAGTATTTT. Translated: CASSVGSTSTDTQYF.

The V gene is TRBV29-1, the J gene TRBJ1-2; D call uncertain. V lost 4 bases and J lost 4, with 10 bases in between. The CDR3 spans 12 residues. The germline V gene has CDR1 SQVTM and CDR2 ANQGSEA. This CDR3 reads CSVVGMGYGYTF. DNA of the CDR3: TGCAGCGTTGTAGGGATGGGCTATGGCTACACCTTC.

V gene TRBV19 combines with J gene TRBJ1-2, with a possible D match to TRBD1 (5 bases). Germline V gene data show CDR1 as LNHDA and CDR2 as SQIVND (reference sequence). The CDR3 covers 14 residues. The V gene lost 1 base and the J gene lost 4 bases, with 10 bases spanning the gap. CDR3 nucleotides: TGTGCCAGTAGTATAGTTGGGGGAATCTATGGCTACACCTTC. It codes for CASSIVGGIYGYTF.

Only one count was recorded for this clone. This sequence joins TRBV9 and TRBJ1-1; D gene ambiguous. Trimming cost V 0 bases and J 0 bases, with 6 bases left between them. Germline V gene sequence: CDR1 SGDLS, CDR2 YYNGEE. The CDR3 length is 14 residues. CDR3 loop: CASSVDSMNTEAFF. In nucleotides, the CDR3 is TGTGCCAGCAGCGTAGACAGCATGAACACTGAAGCTTTCTTT.

The rearrangement joins TRBV6-5 to TRBJ1-5, with a possible D match to TRBD1 (5 bases). Per germline, CDR1 MNHEY and CDR2 SVGAGI. This CDR3 has 14 amino acids. The germline V and J ends were trimmed by 6 bases and 5 bases, with 14 bases remaining between them. The CDR3 here is CASSQVRAHQPQHF. DNA for the CDR3: TGTGCCAGCAGCCAGGTCAGGGCCCATCAGCCCCAGCATTTT.

The chain has TRBV19 and TRBJ2-7, with TRBD1 matching 8 bases. Germline loops: CDR1 LNHDA, CDR2 SQIVND (reference sequence). The V and J ends lost 0 bases and 9 bases, in that order; junction bases with no gene match: 4. CDR3 length: 13 amino acids. CDR3 region: CASSIDGDRRQYF. CDR3 DNA: TGTGCCAGTAGTATAGATGGGGACAGGAGGCAGTACTTC. Together with reference TRBV19 and TRBJ2-7, the CDR3 gives the full variable domain: DGGITQSPKYLFRKEGQNVTLSCEQNLNHDAMYWYRQDPGQGLRLIYYSQIVNDFQKGDIAEGYSVSREKKESFPLTVTSAQKNPTAFYLCASSIDGDRRQYFGPGTRLTVT.